This record looks at one T cell receptor beta chain sequence and its context. This clone was recorded a few times. Its target antigen remains unknown. The sample holds no much larger clone one base away, and base qualities are not on file. The sample originates from a study of blood T cell repertoires in COVID-19 (TCRdb year 2020). Looking at the study overall: Samples covering the acute and convalescent phases of COVID-19 were provided by collaborators in the United States, Italy and Spain. The prospective study material was composed of cDNA or gDNA derived from T cells, B-cell-depleted T cells, or PBMCs. Subjects who had been exposed to COVID-19, were actively infected with it, or had recovered from it provided the deeply sampled blood TCRbeta repertoires that made up the dataset. The repertoires were made available in a free public database intended to serve as a resource for research on the immune response to SARS-CoV-2. Samples were obtained from the ongoing ImmuneRACE study (first 160 participants) and from over 1,000 subjects provided by 6 global collaborators. The sample metadata nearly always contained a de-identified subject ID, COVID-19 status, age in years and sex. HLA class I and class II types, where available, came from metadata supplied by the sample provider rather than from assay-based typing.

TCRbeta CDR3 regions were amplified from genomic DNA using the immunoSEQ Assay, a bias-controlled multiplex PCR. Per the authors' processing: The number of nucleated cells in each sample was estimated by amplification of reference gene primers within the assay. To quantify the absolute abundance of each unique TCRbeta CDR3 rearrangement, sequence reads were collapsed and filtered. For each sample, productive Simpson clonality was calculated as the square root of Simpson's diversity index over productive rearrangements. TCRdb's version of the immuneACCESS table is confined to in-frame rearrangements and falls short of the full clone set. An unresolved V gene accounts for under half of the shortfall where checked; the remainder is of unknown origin. V and J calls and clone size follow that table, whereas D and trimming were derived from the DNA. Recorded for this sample are about 64,000 clones; approximately 91% of them occurred a single time. The ten largest account for roughly 1.5% of the sample.

Findings and caveats that apply to the study as a whole: Clinical and demographic metadata were provided uncurated, with the amount varying by source and participant.

The CDR3 contains 18 residues, cysteine and phenylalanine counted. Only the CDR3 DNA stays, 54 bases, in frame from base 1. The germline V gene provides CDR1 MDHEN and CDR2 SYDVKM. Clipping removes 3 bases from V and 0 bases from J, with 10 as the unmatched junction base count. Whole blood was collected in K2EDTA tubes by collaborating institutions according to the institutions' own protocols. For TCRbeta analysis, collaborator samples were shipped as frozen whole blood, as isolated PBMCs, or as DNA extracted from either sample type. The receptor comes from a human donor in a cohort sampled during active COVID-19. Recombination connected TRBV28 to TRBJ2-7, with 11 middle bases fitting TRBD2. Sequences were obtained from peripheral blood. The DNA reads as follows: TGTGCCAGCAGTTTGTCACTAGCGGGAGTTATGAGCTCCTACGAGCAGTACTTC. Protein translation: CASSLSLAGVMSSYEQYF.